The 8 T cell receptor beta chains presented below share a single source sample, sequenced in a study of shared clonotypes between healthy human individuals. The assay was immunoSEQ multiplex PCR, and TCRdb's table has in-frame clones only and misses some. This sample yields 1.5 million to 2.5 million clones, of which about 95% are seen a single time; less than 1.5% belongs to the top ten. Selected positively for CCR7 and CD45RO-negative, naive CD8 cells excluded terminally differentiated effector memory CD45RA+ cells. The material sequenced was naive CD8+ T cells sorted from blood. Receptors originate from a man younger than 35 in good health.

The V gene is TRBV28, the J gene TRBJ1-2, with D possibly TRBD1 on 5 matching bases. Germline loops: CDR1 MDHEN, CDR2 SYDVKM. This CDR3 is built from 15 residues. CDR3 bases: TGTGCTACCATCGGGACTGAAGCTCGTTTCGATGGCTACACCTTC. This gives the protein CATIGTEARFDGYTF.

This sequence joins TRBV13 and TRBJ2-2; the D gene is possibly TRBD2 (6 bases). Per the germline V gene, CDR1 is PRHDT and CDR2 is FYEKMQ (reference sequence). There are 17 residues in the CDR3. Trimming cost V 4 bases and J 5 bases, with 20 bases left between them. Here the CDR3 DNA reads TGTGCCAGCAGCTCCTCCCCGGGACGGGGGATGACCGGGGAGCTGTTTTTT. Amino acids: CASSSSPGRGMTGELFF.

V usage is TRBV28 and J usage is TRBJ2-7, with a possible D match to TRBD2 (7 bases). The V end lost 6 bases, the J end lost 1 base, and 13 bases lay between the germline ends. In germline, CDR1 is MDHEN, CDR2 SYDVKM. The CDR3 has 14 amino acids. Here the CDR3 DNA reads TGTGCCAGCAGGCTACAGGGAGGGTCCTACGAGCAGTACTTC. Translated: CASRLQGGSYEQYF.

DNA for the CDR3: TGCAGCGTTGTGGCTTTAGACAGACTAAATCAGCCCCAGCATTTT. It translates to CSVVALDRLNQPQHF. This chain connects TRBV29-1 to TRBJ1-5, with TRBD1 as a possible D gene (5 bases). Germline CDR1 SQVTM, CDR2 ANQGSEA. Trimming removed 4 bases at V and 4 bases at J, with 17 bases between. This CDR3 contains 15 residues.

V gene TRBV30 combines with J gene TRBJ2-1; D might be TRBD2 (6 bases). CDR1 and CDR2 from the germline V gene are GTSNPN and SVGIG (reference sequence). This CDR3 has 13 residues. Trimming removed 2 bases from V and 8 bases from J, with 13 bases in between. The CDR3, as DNA: TGTGCCTGGAGTTCCGGTTGGGGGGATGAGCAGTTCTTC. It specifies CAWSSGWGDEQFF.

This rearrangement joins TRBV11-2 to TRBJ1-6; D not certain. Deletions cut 0 bases from V and 4 bases from J, with 7 bases between. CDR3 length equals 15 residues. Germline CDR1 and CDR2: SGHAT and FQNNGV. CDR3 region: CASSLEDEYNSPLHF. In DNA form, the CDR3 reads TGTGCCAGCAGCTTAGAGGACGAATATAATTCACCCCTCCACTTT. Together with reference TRBV11-2 and TRBJ1-6, the CDR3 gives the full variable domain: EAGVAQSPRYKIIEKRQSVAFWCNPISGHATLYWYQQILGQGPKLLIQFQNNGVVDDSQLPKDRFSAERLKGVDSTLKIQPAKLEDSAVYLCASSLEDEYNSPLHFGNGTRLTVT.

The chain combines TRBV7-9 with TRBJ2-7; 8 bases align to TRBD2. Germline values: CDR1 SEHNR, CDR2 FQNEAQ (reference sequence). After removal of 8 bases from V and 4 bases from J, the junction contained 7 bases not matched to a gene. The CDR3 is 13 residues long. As DNA, the CDR3 is TGTGCCAGCCCCCGGGGGGGGGTTTACGAGCAGTACTTC. Protein sequence: CASPRGGVYEQYF.

The chain employs TRBV5-1 and TRBJ1-1; D not resolved. CDR1 SGHRS and CDR2 YFSETQ come from the germline V gene. This CDR3 comprises 14 residues. Between the trimmed V and J ends, which lost 3 bases and 1 base, there was a span of 10 bases. CDR3 sequence (DNA): TGCGCCAGCAGCTGGGAGGGTACGAACACTGAAGCTTTCTTT. Its protein product is CASSWEGTNTEAFF.